The clone carrying this T cell receptor beta chain was detected a few times. Here immunoSEQ multiplex PCR was the method, and the copy in TCRdb shows in-frame clones only, minus some. There are approximately 300,000 clones in the sample; under 90% occur only once, and less than 2% lies in the top ten. This record belongs to a study of blood T cell repertoires in COVID-19. CDR3 length: 15 residues. With V trimmed by 1 base and J by 6 bases, 5 bases remained unmatched. Germline V lookup: CDR1 LGHDT, CDR2 YNNKEL (reference sequence). This receptor was identified in a woman in her thirties with COVID-19, enrolled during active disease. Input material: peripheral blood. V gene TRBV3-1 (or the pseudogene TRBV3-2) combines with J gene TRBJ2-1, with 8 bases matching TRBD2. The CDR3 is CASSQAGTRGNEQFF. The CDR3 DNA follows: TGTGCCAGCAGCCAAGCTGGGACTAGAGGCAATGAGCAGTTCTTC.